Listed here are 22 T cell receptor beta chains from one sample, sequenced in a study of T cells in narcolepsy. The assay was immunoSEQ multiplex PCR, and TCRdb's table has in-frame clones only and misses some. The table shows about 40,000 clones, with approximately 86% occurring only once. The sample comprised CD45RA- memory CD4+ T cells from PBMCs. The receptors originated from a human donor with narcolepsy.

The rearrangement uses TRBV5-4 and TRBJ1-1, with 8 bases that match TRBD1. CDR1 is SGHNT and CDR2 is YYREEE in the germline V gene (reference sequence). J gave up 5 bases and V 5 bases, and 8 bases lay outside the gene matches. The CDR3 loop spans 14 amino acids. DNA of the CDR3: TGTGCCAGCAGTCGTGACAGGGGACAAACTGAAGCTTTCTTT. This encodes CASSRDRGQTEAFF.

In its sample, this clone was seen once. The CDR3 loop is CASSLGDRAYTDTQYF. The CDR3 DNA reads TGCGCCAGCAGCTTGGGAGACAGGGCCTACACAGATACGCAGTATTTT. The rearrangement joins TRBV5-1 to TRBJ2-3; TRBD1 matches at 7 bases. The V segment lost 0 bases and the J segment 2 bases; nucleotides outside the gene matches: 6. Germline lookup yields CDR1 SGHRS and CDR2 YFSETQ. The CDR3 covers 16 residues.

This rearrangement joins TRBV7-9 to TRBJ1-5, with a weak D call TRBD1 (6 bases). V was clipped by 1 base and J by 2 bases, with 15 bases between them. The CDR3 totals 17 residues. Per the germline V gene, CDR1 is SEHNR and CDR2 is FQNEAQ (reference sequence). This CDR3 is CASSLDRGGAGNQPQHF. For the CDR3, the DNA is TGTGCCAGCAGCTTAGATCGCGGGGGGGCTGGCAATCAGCCCCAGCATTTT.

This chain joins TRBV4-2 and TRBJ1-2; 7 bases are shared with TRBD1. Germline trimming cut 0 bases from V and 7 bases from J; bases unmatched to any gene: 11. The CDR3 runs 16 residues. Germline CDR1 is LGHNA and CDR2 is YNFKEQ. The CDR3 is CASSQDAATGRGGYTF. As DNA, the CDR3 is TGTGCCAGCAGCCAAGACGCCGCGACAGGGCGCGGTGGCTACACCTTC.

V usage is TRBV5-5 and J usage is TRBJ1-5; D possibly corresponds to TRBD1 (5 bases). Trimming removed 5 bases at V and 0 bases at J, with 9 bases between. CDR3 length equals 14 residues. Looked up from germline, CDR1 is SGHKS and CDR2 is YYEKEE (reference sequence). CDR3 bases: TGTGCCAGCAGTAGGGACCTTAGCAATCAGCCCCAGCATTTT. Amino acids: CASSRDLSNQPQHF. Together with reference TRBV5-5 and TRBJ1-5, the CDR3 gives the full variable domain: DAGVTQSPTHLIKTRGQQVTLRCSPISGHKSVSWYQQVLGQGPQFIFQYYEKEERGRGNFPDRFSARQFPNYSSELNVNALLLGDSALYLCASSRDLSNQPQHFGDGTRLSIL.

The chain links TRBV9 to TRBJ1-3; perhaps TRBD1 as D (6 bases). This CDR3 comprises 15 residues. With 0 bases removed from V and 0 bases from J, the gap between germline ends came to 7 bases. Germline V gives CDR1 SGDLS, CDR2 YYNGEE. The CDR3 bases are TGTGCCAGCAGCGTAGGGACAGCCTCTGGAAACACCATATATTTT. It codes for CASSVGTASGNTIYF.

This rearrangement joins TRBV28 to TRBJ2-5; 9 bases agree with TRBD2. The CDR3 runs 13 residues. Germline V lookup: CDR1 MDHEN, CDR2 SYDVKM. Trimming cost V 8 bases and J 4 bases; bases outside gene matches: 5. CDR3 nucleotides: TGTGCCAGCTTTAGCGGGGGAAGAGAGACCCAGTACTTC. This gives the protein CASFSGGRETQYF. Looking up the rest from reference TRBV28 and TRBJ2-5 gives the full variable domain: DVKVTQSSRYLVKRTGEKVFLECVQDMDHENMFWYRQDPGLGLRLIYFSYDVKMKEKGDIPEGYSVSREKKERFSLILESASTNQTSMYLCASFSGGRETQYFGPGTRLLVL.

The CDR3 DNA sequence: TGTGCCAGCAGCCAAGAAGACGCAGGGAATGAGCAGTTCTTC. Protein sequence: CASSQEDAGNEQFF. The chain is built from TRBV4-2 and TRBJ2-1, with a tentative D call TRBD1 (5 bases). V lost 0 bases and J lost 7, with 10 bases in between. Per germline, CDR1 LGHNA and CDR2 YNFKEQ. The CDR3 covers 14 residues.

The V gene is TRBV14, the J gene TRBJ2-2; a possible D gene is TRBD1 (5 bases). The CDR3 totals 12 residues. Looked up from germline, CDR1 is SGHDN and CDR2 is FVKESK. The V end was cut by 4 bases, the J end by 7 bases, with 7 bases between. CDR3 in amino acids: CASSPRDGELFF. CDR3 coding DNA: TGTGCCAGCAGCCCCAGGGACGGGGAGCTGTTTTTT.

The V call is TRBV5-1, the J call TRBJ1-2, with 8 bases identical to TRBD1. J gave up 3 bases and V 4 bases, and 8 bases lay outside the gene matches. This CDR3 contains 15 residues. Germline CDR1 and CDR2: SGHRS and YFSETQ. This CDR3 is CASSKESQGDYGYTF. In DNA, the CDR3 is TGCGCCAGCAGCAAGGAGTCACAGGGGGACTATGGCTACACCTTC. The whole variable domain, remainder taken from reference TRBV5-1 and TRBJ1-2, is KAGVTQTPRYLIKTRGQQVTLSCSPISGHRSVSWYQQTPGQGLQFLFEYFSETQRNKGNFPGRFSGRQFSNSRSEMNVSTLELGDSALYLCASSKESQGDYGYTFGSGTRLTVV.

The CDR3 reads CASSQMGDRGRGLQYF. The CDR3 DNA reads as TGTGCCAGCAGCCAAATGGGGGACAGGGGGCGTGGGTTGCAGTACTTC. V is TRBV7-2 and J is TRBJ2-7, with 12 nucleotides matching TRBD1. Germline V lookup: CDR1 SGHTA, CDR2 FQGNSA. The V gene end was trimmed by 5 bases and the J gene end by 9 bases; junction bases not matched to a gene: 14. CDR3 length equals 16 residues.

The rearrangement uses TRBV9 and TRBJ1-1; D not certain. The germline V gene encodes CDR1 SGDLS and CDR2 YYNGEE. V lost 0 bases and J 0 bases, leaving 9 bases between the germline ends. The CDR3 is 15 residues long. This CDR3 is CASSVAPGMNTEAFF. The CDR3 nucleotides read TGTGCCAGCAGCGTAGCTCCAGGAATGAACACTGAAGCTTTCTTT.

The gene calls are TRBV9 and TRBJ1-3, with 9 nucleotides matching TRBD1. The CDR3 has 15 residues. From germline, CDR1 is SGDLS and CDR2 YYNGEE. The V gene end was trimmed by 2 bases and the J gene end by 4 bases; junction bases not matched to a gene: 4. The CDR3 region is CASSVGQGSGNTIYF. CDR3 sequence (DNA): TGTGCCAGCAGCGTGGGACAGGGCTCCGGAAACACCATATATTTT.

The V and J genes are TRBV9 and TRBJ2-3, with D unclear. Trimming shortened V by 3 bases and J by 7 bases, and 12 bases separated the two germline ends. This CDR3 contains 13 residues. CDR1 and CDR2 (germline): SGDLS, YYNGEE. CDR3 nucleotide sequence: TGTGCCAGCAGCGGATCCTCGGCTTATACGCAGTATTTT. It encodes CASSGSSAYTQYF.

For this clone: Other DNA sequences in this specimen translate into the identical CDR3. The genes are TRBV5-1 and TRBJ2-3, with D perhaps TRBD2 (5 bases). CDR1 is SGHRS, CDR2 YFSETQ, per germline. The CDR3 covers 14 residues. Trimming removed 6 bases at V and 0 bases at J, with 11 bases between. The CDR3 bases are TGCGCCAGCACTCGGACTGCTAGCACAGATACGCAGTATTTT. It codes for CASTRTASTDTQYF.

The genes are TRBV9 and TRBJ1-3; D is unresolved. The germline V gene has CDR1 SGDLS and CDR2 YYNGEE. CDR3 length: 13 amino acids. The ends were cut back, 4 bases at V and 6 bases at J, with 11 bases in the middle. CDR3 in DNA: TGTGCCAGCAGCTTAGAATTGGAAAACACCATATATTTT. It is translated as CASSLELENTIYF.

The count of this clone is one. The CDR3 is CASSPHDTQYF. The CDR3 DNA reads TGTGCCAGCAGCCCCCACGATACGCAGTATTTT. This chain links TRBV7-9 with TRBJ2-3; D uncertain. V shed 5 bases and J shed 6 bases, with 6 bases lying between them. Germline V gives CDR1 SEHNR, CDR2 FQNEAQ (reference sequence). CDR3 size: 11 residues.

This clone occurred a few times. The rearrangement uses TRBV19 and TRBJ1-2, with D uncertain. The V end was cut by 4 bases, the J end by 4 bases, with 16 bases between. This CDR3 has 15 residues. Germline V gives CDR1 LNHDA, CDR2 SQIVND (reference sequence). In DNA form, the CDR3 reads TGTGCCAGTAGTACCAACCGGGGAGGTCTCTATGGCTACACCTTC. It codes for CASSTNRGGLYGYTF.

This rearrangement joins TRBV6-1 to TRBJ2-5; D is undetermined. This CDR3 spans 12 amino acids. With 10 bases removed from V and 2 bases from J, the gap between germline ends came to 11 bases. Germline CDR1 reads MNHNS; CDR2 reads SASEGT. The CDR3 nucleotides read TGTGCCATCTTGGACGGACAAGAGACCCAGTACTTC. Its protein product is CAILDGQETQYF.

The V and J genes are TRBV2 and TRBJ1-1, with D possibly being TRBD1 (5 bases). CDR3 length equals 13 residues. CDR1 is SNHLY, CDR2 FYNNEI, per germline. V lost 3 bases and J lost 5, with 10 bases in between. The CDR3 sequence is CASSEGPRTEAFF. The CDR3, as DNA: TGTGCCAGCAGTGAGGGACCCCGTACTGAAGCTTTCTTT.

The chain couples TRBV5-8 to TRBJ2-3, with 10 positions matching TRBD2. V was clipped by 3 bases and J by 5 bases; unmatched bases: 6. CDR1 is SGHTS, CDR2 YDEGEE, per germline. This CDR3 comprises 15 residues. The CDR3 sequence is CASSSSGGAGDTQYF. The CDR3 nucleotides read TGTGCCAGCAGCTCGAGCGGGGGGGCGGGAGATACGCAGTATTTT.

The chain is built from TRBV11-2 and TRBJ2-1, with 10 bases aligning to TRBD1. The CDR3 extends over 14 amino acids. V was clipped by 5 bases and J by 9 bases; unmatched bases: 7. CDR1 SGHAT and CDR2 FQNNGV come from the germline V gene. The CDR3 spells CASSPRQGAFEQFF. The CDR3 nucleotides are TGTGCCAGCAGCCCCCGACAGGGGGCGTTTGAGCAGTTCTTC.